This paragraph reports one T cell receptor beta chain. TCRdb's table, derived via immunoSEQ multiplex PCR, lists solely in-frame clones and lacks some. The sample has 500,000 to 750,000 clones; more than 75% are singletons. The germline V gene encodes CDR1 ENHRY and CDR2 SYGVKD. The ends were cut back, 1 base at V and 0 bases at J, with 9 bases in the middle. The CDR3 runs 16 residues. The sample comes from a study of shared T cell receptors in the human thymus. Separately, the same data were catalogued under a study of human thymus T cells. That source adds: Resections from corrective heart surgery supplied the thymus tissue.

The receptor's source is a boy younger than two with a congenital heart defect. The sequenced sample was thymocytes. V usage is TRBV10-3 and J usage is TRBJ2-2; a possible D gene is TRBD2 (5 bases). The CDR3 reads CAISEYGEANTGELFF. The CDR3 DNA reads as TGTGCCATCAGTGAGTACGGGGAAGCGAACACCGGGGAGCTGTTTTTT.